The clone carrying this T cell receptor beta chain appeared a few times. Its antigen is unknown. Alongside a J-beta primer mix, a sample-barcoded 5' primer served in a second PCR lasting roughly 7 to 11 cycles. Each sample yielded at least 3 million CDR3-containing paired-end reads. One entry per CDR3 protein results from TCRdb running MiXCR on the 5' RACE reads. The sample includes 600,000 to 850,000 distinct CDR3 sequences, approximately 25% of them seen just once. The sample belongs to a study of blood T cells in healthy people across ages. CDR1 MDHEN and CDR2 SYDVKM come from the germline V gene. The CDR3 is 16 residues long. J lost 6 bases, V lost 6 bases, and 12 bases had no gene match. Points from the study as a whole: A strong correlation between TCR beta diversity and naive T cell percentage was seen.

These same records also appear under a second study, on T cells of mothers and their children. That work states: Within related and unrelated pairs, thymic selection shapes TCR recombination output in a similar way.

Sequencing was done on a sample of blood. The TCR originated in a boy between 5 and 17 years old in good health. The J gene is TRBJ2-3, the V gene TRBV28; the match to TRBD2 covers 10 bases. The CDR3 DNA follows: TGTGCCAGCAGGCTGGAGAGCGGGAGGGCTTCGGATACGCAGTATTTT. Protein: CASRLESGRASDTQYF.